A single sample is the source of the 26 T cell receptor beta chains below, sequenced in a study of CD8 T cells in Susac syndrome. The RNA input was 0.5 to 1 ug, and it was reverse transcribed with random hexamers. Each CDR3 protein is one row after TCRdb ran MiXCR on the immunoSEQ multiplex PCR reads. The data show more than 200,000 distinct CDR3 sequences, 94% seen once. Sample: CD4+ T cells from PBMCs. The receptor source for this set is a human donor with Susac syndrome.

J is TRBJ1-5 and V is TRBV7-9; D uncertain. The CDR3 runs to 12 residues. Germline lookup yields CDR1 SEHNR and CDR2 FQNEAQ (reference sequence). V lost 5 bases and J lost 6, with 8 bases in between. CDR3 nucleotide sequence: TGTGCCAGCAGCAACGGGCGTCAGCCCCAGCATTTT. Translation: CASSNGRQPQHF.

V gene TRBV29-1 combines with J gene TRBJ2-1, with TRBD2 matching over 10 bases. Germline trimming cut 4 bases from V and 6 bases from J; bases unmatched to any gene: 9. The CDR3 contains 15 residues. Per germline, CDR1 SQVTM and CDR2 ANQGSEA. The CDR3 DNA reads TGCAGCGTTGGGGAGCGGGGGGGCCTTCTCAATGAGCAGTTCTTC. Encoded protein: CSVGERGGLLNEQFF.

The chain links TRBV30 to TRBJ1-1; weak D call: TRBD1 (5 bases). The CDR3 runs 15 residues. V dropped 0 bases and J dropped 5 bases, with 16 bases sitting between them. CDR1 is GTSNPN and CDR2 is SVGIG in the germline V gene (reference sequence). The CDR3 nucleotides are TGTGCCTGGAGTGTGGGAGGGGTTTCGGTGACTGAAGCTTTCTTT. This codes for CAWSVGGVSVTEAFF. Variable domain in full (rest from reference TRBV30 and TRBJ1-1): SQTIHQWPATLVQPVGSPLSLECTVEGTSNPNLYWYRQAAGRGLQLLFYSVGIGQISSEVPQNLSASRPQDRQFILSSKKLLLSDSGFYLCAWSVGGVSVTEAFFGQGTRLTVV.

The V call is TRBV6-2 or TRBV6-3, the J call TRBJ1-6, with D perhaps matching TRBD1 (5 bases). Germline V lookup: CDR1 MNHEY, CDR2 SVGEGT. CDR3 length: 18 residues. The V end lost 4 bases, the J end lost 7 bases, and 23 bases lay between the germline ends. CDR3 sequence reads: CASSFELGGTRENSPLHF. The CDR3 nucleotides read TGTGCCAGCAGTTTTGAGCTTGGAGGGACGCGGGAGAATTCACCCCTCCACTTT.

V and J are TRBV28 and TRBJ2-3; D possibly matches TRBD1 or TRBD2 (6 bases each). The CDR3 is 15 amino acids. V lost 2 bases and J 5 bases, leaving 14 bases between the germline ends. Germline loops: CDR1 MDHEN, CDR2 SYDVKM. CDR3 residues: CASSLPGARGDTQYF. The CDR3 nucleotides read TGTGCCAGCAGTTTACCGGGGGCGCGTGGAGATACGCAGTATTTT.

This chain uses TRBV3-1 with TRBJ1-1, with D possibly TRBD1 on 5 matching bases. Germline-derived CDR1 and CDR2 are LGHDT and YNNKEL (reference sequence). Trimming shortened V by 6 bases and J by 5 bases, and 19 bases separated the two germline ends. The CDR3 extends over 15 amino acids. The CDR3 DNA reads TGTGCCAGCAGTGACGGGGCAGGTGTTGGGACTGAAGCTTTCTTT. Its translation is CASSDGAGVGTEAFF.

The genes are TRBV30 and TRBJ2-7, with D perhaps matching TRBD1 (5 bases). The V gene lost 4 bases and the J gene lost 5 bases, with 12 bases spanning the gap. Germline CDR1 and CDR2: GTSNPN and SVGIG (reference sequence). The CDR3 contains 12 residues. This chain's CDR3 is CAWIRTRDEQYF. The CDR3 bases are TGTGCCTGGATACGGACACGGGACGAGCAGTACTTC.

This clonotype was seen a single time. V is TRBV18 and J is TRBJ1-1; maybe TRBD1 (6 bases). The germline gives CDR1 KGHSH, CDR2 LQKENI. This CDR3 is built from 14 residues. Trimming pared 3 bases from V and 6 bases from J, leaving 14 bases between. The CDR3 DNA is TGTGCCAGCTCACCGAACAGGGAACGGGCTGAAGCTTTCTTT. Its translation is CASSPNRERAEAFF.

This rearrangement joins TRBV6-2 or TRBV6-3 to TRBJ1-1, with D unresolved. This CDR3 comprises 16 residues. Germline V CDR1 and CDR2: MNHEY, SVGEGT. V lost 5 bases, J lost 4 bases, and 20 bases lay in between. The CDR3 DNA reads TGTGCCAGCAGTCCGTATCAGGTTATCGGTCGCACTGAAGCTTTCTTT. It yields the protein CASSPYQVIGRTEAFF.

The chain recombines TRBV7-9 with TRBJ2-7; D gene unclear. Between the trimmed V and J ends, which lost 3 bases and 5 bases, there was a span of 5 bases. In germline, CDR1 is SEHNR, CDR2 FQNEAQ (reference sequence). This CDR3 region has 11 residues. CDR3 sequence reads: CASSFEDEQYF. The CDR3 DNA sequence: TGTGCCAGCAGCTTCGAAGACGAGCAGTACTTC.

The chain recombines TRBV5-6 with TRBJ1-2, with TRBD1 matching 9 bases. The V gene end was trimmed by 2 bases and the J gene end by 3 bases; junction bases not matched to a gene: 5. In germline, CDR1 is SGHDT, CDR2 YYEEEE. The CDR3 consists of 15 residues. CDR3 nucleotides: TGTGCCAGCAGCTTCCCGGGACAGGGAGACTATGGCTACACCTTC. Translation gives CASSFPGQGDYGYTF. The variable domain in full, with the rest retrieved from reference TRBV5-6 and TRBJ1-2, is DAGVTQSPTHLIKTRGQQVTLRCSPKSGHDTVSWYQQALGQGPQFIFQYYEEEERQRGNFPDRFSGHQFPNYSSELNVNALLLGDSALYLCASSFPGQGDYGYTFGSGTRLTVV.

For the CDR3, the DNA is TGCAGCGCAAGGACGGGGGCCAACTATGGCTACACCTTC. It yields the protein CSARTGANYGYTF. This chain joins TRBV29-1 and TRBJ1-2; TRBD1 might be the D (6 bases). Trimming removed 7 bases from V and 2 bases from J, with 14 bases in between. The V gene's germline CDR1 is SQVTM and CDR2 ANQGSEA. The CDR3 totals 13 residues.

This chain links TRBV19 with TRBJ2-5, with D hard to call. Germline V gene lookup returns CDR1 LNHDA and CDR2 SQIVND (reference sequence). This CDR3 comprises 11 residues. Trimming shortened V by 5 bases and J by 9 bases, and 10 bases separated the two germline ends. CDR3 in DNA: TGTGCCAGTAGTTCTGGGTGGGCCCAGTACTTC. Protein: CASSSGWAQYF. Filled out from reference TRBV19 and TRBJ2-5, the complete variable domain reads DGGITQSPKYLFRKEGQNVTLSCEQNLNHDAMYWYRQDPGQGLRLIYYSQIVNDFQKGDIAEGYSVSREKKESFPLTVTSAQKNPTAFYLCASSSGWAQYFGPGTRLLVL.

This clonotype was detected a few times. The J gene is TRBJ1-1, the V gene TRBV6-6; 10 nucleotides agree with TRBD1. The V gene end was trimmed by 2 bases and the J gene end by 4 bases; junction bases not matched to a gene: 4. Germline CDR1 and CDR2: MNHNY and SVGAGI (reference sequence). The CDR3 consists of 15 residues. In DNA form, the CDR3 reads TGTGCCAGCAGTTACGGGACAGGGGTGGGCACTGAAGCTTTCTTT. It specifies CASSYGTGVGTEAFF.

The chain links TRBV28 to TRBJ1-5; 8 positions agree with TRBD1. CDR3 size: 15 residues. Germline V gene lookup returns CDR1 MDHEN and CDR2 SYDVKM. Trimming removed 2 bases from V and 8 bases from J; junction bases left unmatched: 8. CDR3 residues: CASSLAGGRSEPQHF. The CDR3 DNA follows: TGTGCCAGCAGTTTAGCAGGGGGCCGCTCTGAGCCCCAGCATTTT.

The chain employs TRBV7-2 and TRBJ1-5; 8 positions match TRBD1. Per germline, CDR1 SGHTA and CDR2 FQGNSA. This CDR3 comprises 15 residues. Trimming cost V 4 bases and J 5 bases; bases outside gene matches: 7. Here the CDR3 DNA reads TGTGCCAGCAGCTCCAGGACAGGGCAAGATCAGCCCCAGCATTTT. Amino acid sequence: CASSSRTGQDQPQHF.

The chain is built from TRBV30 and TRBJ2-7, with D maybe TRBD2 (5 bases). The CDR3 is made up of 14 amino acids. V lost 2 bases and J 2 bases, leaving 13 bases between the germline ends. Germline V CDR1 and CDR2: GTSNPN, SVGIG (reference sequence). The CDR3: CAWSPQRVPYEQYF. The CDR3 DNA is TGTGCCTGGAGTCCACAGAGGGTCCCCTACGAGCAGTACTTC.

This rearrangement joins TRBV5-6 to TRBJ1-1, with TRBD1 matching 7 bases. The CDR3 consists of 13 residues. The V segment lost 7 bases and the J segment 1 base; nucleotides outside the gene matches: 4. Germline V CDR1 and CDR2: SGHDT, YYEEEE. CDR3 bases: TGTGCCAGCCGGGGACAGCCGAACACTGAAGCTTTCTTT. This gives the protein CASRGQPNTEAFF.

This clonotype was recorded only once. This rearrangement joins TRBV18 to TRBJ2-7; no definite D call. The CDR3 spans 14 residues. V lost 2 bases to trimming and J lost 5 bases, with 13 bases between them. Germline loops: CDR1 KGHSH, CDR2 LQKENI. In nucleotides, the CDR3 is TGTGCCAGCTCACCAAAGGGCGGCAGGAACGAGCAGTACTTC. Translated, it gives CASSPKGGRNEQYF.

The rearrangement joins TRBV30 to TRBJ2-5; TRBD1 agrees at 12 bases. CDR1 is GTSNPN and CDR2 is SVGIG in the germline V gene (reference sequence). The junction had 14 bases not matched to a gene; V was cut back by 4 bases and J by 5 bases. This CDR3 spans 17 amino acids. The CDR3 spells CAWKGTGGDRGGETQYF. CDR3 in DNA: TGTGCCTGGAAAGGGACAGGGGGCGATCGGGGTGGCGAGACCCAGTACTTC. Supplemented by reference TRBV30 and TRBJ2-5, the full variable domain reads SQTIHQWPATLVQPVGSPLSLECTVEGTSNPNLYWYRQAAGRGLQLLFYSVGIGQISSEVPQNLSASRPQDRQFILSSKKLLLSDSGFYLCAWKGTGGDRGGETQYFGPGTRLLVL.

The gene calls are TRBV12-3 or TRBV12-4 and TRBJ1-1; D is possibly TRBD1 (5 bases). This CDR3 is 14 amino acids long. V was trimmed by 4 bases and J by 1 base, leaving 10 bases between them. In nucleotides, the CDR3 is TGTGCCAGCAGTTCTACTCAGGGGAACACTGAAGCTTTCTTT. The encoded protein is CASSSTQGNTEAFF.

The genes are TRBV10-2 and TRBJ1-1; a possible D gene is TRBD1 (5 bases). The CDR3 is 11 residues long. Deletions cut 6 bases from V and 7 bases from J, with 9 bases between. Germline values: CDR1 WSHSY, CDR2 SAAADI. CDR3 loop: CASSEDSEAFF. In nucleotides, the CDR3 is TGCGCCAGCAGCGAAGACAGTGAAGCTTTCTTT.

The J gene is TRBJ1-6, the V gene TRBV6-5; no clear D. The V end was cut by 6 bases, the J end by 7 bases, with 10 bases between. CDR1 is MNHEY and CDR2 is SVGAGI in the germline V gene. This CDR3 is built from 13 residues. CDR3 region: CASRTLTNSPLHF. The CDR3 coding sequence is TGTGCCAGCAGAACACTAACAAATTCACCCCTCCACTTT.

The chain carries TRBV6-6 and TRBJ1-6; TRBD1 might be the D (6 bases). Between the trimmed V and J ends, which lost 4 bases and 2 bases, there was a span of 9 bases. CDR1 MNHNY and CDR2 SVGAGI come from the germline V gene (reference sequence). CDR3 length equals 15 residues. The CDR3 protein is CASSSRTAYNSPLHF. DNA for the CDR3: TGTGCCAGCAGTTCTCGGACAGCCTATAATTCACCCCTCCACTTT.

V usage is TRBV29-1 and J usage is TRBJ1-2; D is uncertain. From germline, CDR1 is SQVTM and CDR2 ANQGSEA. CDR3 size: 12 residues. With 3 bases removed from V and 4 bases from J, the gap between germline ends came to 9 bases. The CDR3 region is CSVDIDSYGYTF. The CDR3 DNA follows: TGCAGCGTTGATATCGACTCCTATGGCTACACCTTC.

The chain is built from TRBV5-4 and TRBJ2-2; D not resolved. Germline V CDR1 and CDR2: SGHNT, YYREEE (reference sequence). The V gene lost 1 base and the J gene lost 7 bases, with 8 bases spanning the gap. The CDR3 runs to 13 residues. CDR3 coding DNA: TGTGCCAGCAGCTTGATGGGCGGCGGGGAGCTGTTTTTT. It yields the protein CASSLMGGGELFF.